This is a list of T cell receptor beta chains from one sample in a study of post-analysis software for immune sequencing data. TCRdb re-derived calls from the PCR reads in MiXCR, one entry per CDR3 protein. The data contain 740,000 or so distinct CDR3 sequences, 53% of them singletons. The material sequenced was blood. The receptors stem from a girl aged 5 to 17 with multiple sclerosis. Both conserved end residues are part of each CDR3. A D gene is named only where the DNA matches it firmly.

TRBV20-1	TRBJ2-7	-	CSASPYIRSYEQYF
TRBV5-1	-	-	CASSSGHDYEQYF
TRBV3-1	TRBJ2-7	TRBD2	CASSQVAGGPHEQYF
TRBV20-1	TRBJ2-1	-	CSSGVSSYNEQFF
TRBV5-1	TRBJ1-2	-	CASSFSQGENGYTF
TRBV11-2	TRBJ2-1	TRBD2	CASSSLAGGLLNNEQFF
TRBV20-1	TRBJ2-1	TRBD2	CSARGASSGGIYNEQFF
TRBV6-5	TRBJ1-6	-	CASRTASSYNSPLHF
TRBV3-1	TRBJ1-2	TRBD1	CASSHGRDRVLNYGYTF
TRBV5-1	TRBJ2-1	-	CASSLDRGASEQFF
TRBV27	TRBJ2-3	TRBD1	CASSFSQGGTDTQYF
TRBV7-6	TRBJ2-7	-	CASSSPRGYPYEQYF
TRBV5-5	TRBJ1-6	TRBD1	CASRREPGQFNSPLHF
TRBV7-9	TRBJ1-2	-	CASRRLAAGPGYTF
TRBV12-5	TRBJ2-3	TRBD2	CASGPAGGRTDTQYF
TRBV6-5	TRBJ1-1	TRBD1	CASRGTGGYAEAFF
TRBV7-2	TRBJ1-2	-	CASSLVSGSTDGYTF
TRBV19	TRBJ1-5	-	CASSPGRDDQPQHF
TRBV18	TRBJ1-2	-	CASSPPGLNGYTF
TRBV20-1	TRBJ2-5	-	CSAPRGTQETQYF
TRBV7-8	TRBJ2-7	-	CASSLALTELSYEQDF
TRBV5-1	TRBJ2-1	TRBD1	CASREGQGAGEQFF
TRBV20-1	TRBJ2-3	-	CSATGPGTDTQYF
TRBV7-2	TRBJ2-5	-	CASSLAGVGKMETQYF
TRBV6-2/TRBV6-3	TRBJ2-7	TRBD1	CASSPGLGQGGPYEQYF
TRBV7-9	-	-	CASSSLDPGNEQYF
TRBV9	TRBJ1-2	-	CASSEDSHYGYTF
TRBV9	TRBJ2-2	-	CASNPRQHTGELFF
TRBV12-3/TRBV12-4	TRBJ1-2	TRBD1	CASSVQGAWGYTF
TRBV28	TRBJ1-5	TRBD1	CASSSPGQGVTPYSNQPQHF
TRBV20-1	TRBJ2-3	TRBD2	CSARGGLVADTQYF
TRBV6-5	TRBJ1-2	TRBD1	CASRMDRAIGCTF
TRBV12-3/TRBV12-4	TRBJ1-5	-	CASSPLRGLNQPQHF
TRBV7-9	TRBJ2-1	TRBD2	CASSFRLAGGPSYNERFF
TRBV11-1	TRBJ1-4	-	CASSAEAGEKLFF
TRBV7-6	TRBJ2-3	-	CASSLAPGQVQYF
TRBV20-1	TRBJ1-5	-	CSAKRDGNQPQHF
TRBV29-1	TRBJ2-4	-	CSVGMGAWAEIQYF
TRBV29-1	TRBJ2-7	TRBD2	CSVEGLAGTSYEQYF
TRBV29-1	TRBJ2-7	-	CSVGSRLRSYEQYF
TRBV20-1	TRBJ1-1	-	CSARNRLEGTEAFF
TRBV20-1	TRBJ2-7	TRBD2	CSASSTSGAYEQYF
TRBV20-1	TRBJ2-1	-	CSAREQGSSYNEQFF
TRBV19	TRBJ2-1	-	CASKGASVGLEFF
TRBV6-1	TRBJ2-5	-	CASSEGVVETQYF
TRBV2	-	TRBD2	CASKVLGMAGVDEQYF
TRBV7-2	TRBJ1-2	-	CASSLLRDGYTF
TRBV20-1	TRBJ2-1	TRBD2	CSARTGLAGGSEQFF
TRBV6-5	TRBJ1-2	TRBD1	CASSSTLGQGYGYTF
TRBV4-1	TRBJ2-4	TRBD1	CASSQHGQGADIQYF
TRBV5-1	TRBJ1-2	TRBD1	CASSLSLGTGLYGYTF
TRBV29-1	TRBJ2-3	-	CSVDTVGTQYF
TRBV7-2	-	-	CASSLAPDTFEQYF
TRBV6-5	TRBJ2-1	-	CASSEQGGEQFF
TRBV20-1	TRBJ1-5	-	CSARAGRAENPQHF
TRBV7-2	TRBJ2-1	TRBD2	CASSLRTSGGAAEQFF
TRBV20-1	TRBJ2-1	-	CSARVLTSYNEQFF